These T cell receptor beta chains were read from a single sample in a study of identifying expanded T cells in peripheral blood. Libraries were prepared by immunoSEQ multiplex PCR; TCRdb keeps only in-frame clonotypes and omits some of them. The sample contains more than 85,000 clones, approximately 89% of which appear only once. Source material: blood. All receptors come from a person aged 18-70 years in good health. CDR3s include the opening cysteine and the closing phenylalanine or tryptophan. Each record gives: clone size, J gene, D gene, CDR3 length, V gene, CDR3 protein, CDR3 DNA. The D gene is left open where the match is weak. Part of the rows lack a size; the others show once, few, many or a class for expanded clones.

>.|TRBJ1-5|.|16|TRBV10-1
CASSEPGQGSNQPQHF
TGCGCCAGCAGTGAGCCGGGGCAGGGTAGCAATCAGCCCCAGCATTTT
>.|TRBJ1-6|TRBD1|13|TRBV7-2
CASRGRGLSPLHF
TGTGCCAGCCGGGGGAGGGGGCTCTCACCCCTCCACTTT
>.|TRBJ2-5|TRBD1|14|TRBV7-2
CASSLTGGQETQYF
TGTGCCAGCAGCCTGACAGGGGGCCAAGAGACCCAGTACTTC
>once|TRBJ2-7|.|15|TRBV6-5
CASSLSEGPYYEQYF
TGTGCCAGCAGCTTATCAGAGGGTCCGTACTACGAGCAGTACTTC
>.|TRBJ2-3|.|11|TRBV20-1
CSARGPDTQYF
TGCAGTGCTAGGGGGCCGGATACGCAGTATTTT
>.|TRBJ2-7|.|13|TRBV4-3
CASSPTRGGVQYF
TGCGCCAGCAGCCCTACCAGGGGGGGCGTGCAGTACTTC
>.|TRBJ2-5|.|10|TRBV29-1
CSVYQETQYF
TGCAGCGTGTACCAAGAGACCCAGTACTTC
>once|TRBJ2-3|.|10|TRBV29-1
CSITTDTQYF
TGCAGCATTACCACAGATACGCAGTATTTT
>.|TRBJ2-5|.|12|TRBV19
CASSENRETQYF
TGTGCCAGTAGCGAAAACAGAGAGACCCAGTACTTC
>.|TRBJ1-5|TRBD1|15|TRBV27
CASSSDRGINQPQHF
TGTGCCAGCAGTTCTGACAGGGGTATAAATCAGCCCCAGCATTTT
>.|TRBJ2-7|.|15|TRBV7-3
CASSPGWGSGDEQYF
TGTGCCAGCAGCCCCGGGTGGGGGAGTGGAGACGAGCAGTACTTC
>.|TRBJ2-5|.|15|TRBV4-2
CASSQAGKDEETQYF
TGTGCCAGCAGCCAAGCTGGCAAGGATGAAGAGACCCAGTACTTC
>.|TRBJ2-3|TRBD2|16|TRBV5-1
CASSLSTGGYTDTQYF
TGCGCCAGCAGCTTGTCGACGGGGGGGTACACAGATACGCAGTATTTT
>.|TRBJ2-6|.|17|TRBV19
CASRPGTASSGANVLTF
TGTGCCAGTCGCCCCGGGACCGCGAGCTCTGGGGCCAACGTCCTGACTTTC
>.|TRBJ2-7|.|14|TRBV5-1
CASSLRQESYEQYF
TGCGCCAGCAGCTTGAGGCAGGAATCCTACGAGCAGTACTTC
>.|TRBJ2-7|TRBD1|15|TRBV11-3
CASSLEGTGTYEQYF
TGTGCCAGCAGCTTGGAGGGGACAGGGACCTACGAGCAGTACTTC
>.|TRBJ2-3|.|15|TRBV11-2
CASSFNPGFTDTQYF
TGTGCCAGCAGCTTTAATCCGGGGTTCACAGATACGCAGTATTTT
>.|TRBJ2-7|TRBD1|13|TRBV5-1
CASSRDRGYEQYF
TGCGCCAGCAGCCGGGACAGGGGGTACGAGCAGTACTTC
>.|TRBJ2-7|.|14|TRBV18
CASSPRTGPDEQYF
TGTGCCAGCTCACCTCGAACAGGGCCCGACGAGCAGTACTTC
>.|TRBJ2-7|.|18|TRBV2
CASRTTEGSRVYPYEQYF
TGTGCCAGCAGGACCACGGAGGGCTCGCGAGTTTACCCCTACGAGCAGTACTTC
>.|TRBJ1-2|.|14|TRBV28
CASSASGRERGYTF
TGTGCCAGCAGTGCCTCGGGGAGGGAAAGGGGCTACACCTTC
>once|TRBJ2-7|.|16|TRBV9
CASSVEGDFRLGEQYF
TGTGCCAGCAGCGTAGAAGGGGACTTCAGACTAGGGGAGCAGTACTTC
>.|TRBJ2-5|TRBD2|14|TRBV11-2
CASSLAGGLETQYF
TGTGCCAGCAGCTTAGCGGGGGGGCTAGAGACCCAGTACTTC
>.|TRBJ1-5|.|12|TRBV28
CASRPPHQPQHF
TGTGCCAGCAGGCCCCCCCACCAGCCCCAGCATTTT
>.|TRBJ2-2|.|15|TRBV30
CAWRPWTANTGELFF
TGTGCCTGGAGACCTTGGACAGCGAACACCGGGGAGCTGTTTTTT
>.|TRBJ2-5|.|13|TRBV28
CASTRTIQETQYF
TGTGCCAGCACGCGGACGATACAAGAGACCCAGTACTTC
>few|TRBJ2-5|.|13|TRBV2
CASSPGFSETQYF
TGTGCCAGCAGTCCAGGGTTTTCGGAGACCCAGTACTTC
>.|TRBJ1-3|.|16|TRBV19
CASSIPGAPSGNTIYF
TGTGCCAGTAGTATCCCAGGGGCTCCCTCTGGAAACACCATATATTTT
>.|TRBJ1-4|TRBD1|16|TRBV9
CASSGGQVLTNEKLFF
TGTGCCAGCAGCGGCGGACAGGTCCTTACTAATGAAAAACTGTTTTTT
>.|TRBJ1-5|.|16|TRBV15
CATSTGRSPNNQPQHF
TGTGCCACCAGCACCGGACGATCACCCAACAATCAGCCCCAGCATTTT
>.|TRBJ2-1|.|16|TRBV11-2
CASSLMTVYPYNEQFF
TGTGCCAGCAGCTTAATGACCGTTTACCCCTACAATGAGCAGTTCTTC
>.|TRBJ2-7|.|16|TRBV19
CASSTRQILQSHEQYF
TGTGCCAGTAGTACACGACAGATTCTCCAATCCCACGAGCAGTACTTC
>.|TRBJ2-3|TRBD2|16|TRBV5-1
CASSLAPGGRADTQYF
TGCGCCAGCAGCTTGGCCCCGGGGGGGAGGGCAGATACGCAGTATTTT
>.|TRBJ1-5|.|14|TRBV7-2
CASSFGGRNQPQHF
TGTGCCAGCAGCTTCGGAGGGCGCAATCAGCCCCAGCATTTT
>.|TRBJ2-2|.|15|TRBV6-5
CASSRRRAPAGELFF
TGTGCCAGCAGCCGCCGGCGGGCCCCCGCCGGGGAGCTGTTTTTT